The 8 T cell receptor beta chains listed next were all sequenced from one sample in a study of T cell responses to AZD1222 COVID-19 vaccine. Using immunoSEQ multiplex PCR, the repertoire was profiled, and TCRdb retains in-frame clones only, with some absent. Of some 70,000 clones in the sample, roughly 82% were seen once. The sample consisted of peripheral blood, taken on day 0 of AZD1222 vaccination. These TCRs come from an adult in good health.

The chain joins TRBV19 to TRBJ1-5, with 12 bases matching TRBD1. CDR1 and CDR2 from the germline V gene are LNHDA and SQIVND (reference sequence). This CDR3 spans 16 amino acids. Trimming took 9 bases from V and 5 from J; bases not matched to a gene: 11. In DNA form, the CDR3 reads TGTGCCAGCGTTACCGGGACAGGGGGCGGATATCAGCCCCAGCATTTT. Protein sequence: CASVTGTGGGYQPQHF.

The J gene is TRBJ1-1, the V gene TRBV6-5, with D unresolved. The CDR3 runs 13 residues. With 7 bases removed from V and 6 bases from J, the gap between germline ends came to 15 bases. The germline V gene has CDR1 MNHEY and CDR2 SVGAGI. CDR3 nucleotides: TGTGCCAGCACAACGCCAGAGGTGGCTGAAGCTTTCTTT. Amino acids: CASTTPEVAEAFF.

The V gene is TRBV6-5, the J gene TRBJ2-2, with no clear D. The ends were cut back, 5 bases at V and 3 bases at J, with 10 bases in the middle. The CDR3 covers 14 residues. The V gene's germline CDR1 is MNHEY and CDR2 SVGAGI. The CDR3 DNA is TGTGCCAGCAGTCCCGGGCCACACACCGGGGAGCTGTTTTTT. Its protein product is CASSPGPHTGELFF.

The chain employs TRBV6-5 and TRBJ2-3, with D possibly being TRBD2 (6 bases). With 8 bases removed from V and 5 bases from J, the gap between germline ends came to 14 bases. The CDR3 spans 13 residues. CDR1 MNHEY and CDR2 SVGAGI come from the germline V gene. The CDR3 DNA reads TGTGCCAGCGGGACTGGGGCCGTAGATACGCAGTATTTT. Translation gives CASGTGAVDTQYF.

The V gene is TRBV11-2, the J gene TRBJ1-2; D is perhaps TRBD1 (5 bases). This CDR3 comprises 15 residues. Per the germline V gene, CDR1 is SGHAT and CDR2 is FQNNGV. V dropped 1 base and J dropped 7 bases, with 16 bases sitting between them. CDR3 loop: CASSLVNQGRIGYTF. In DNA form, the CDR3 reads TGTGCCAGCAGCTTAGTGAACCAGGGAAGGATTGGCTACACCTTC. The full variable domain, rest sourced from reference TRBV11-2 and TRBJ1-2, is EAGVAQSPRYKIIEKRQSVAFWCNPISGHATLYWYQQILGQGPKLLIQFQNNGVVDDSQLPKDRFSAERLKGVDSTLKIQPAKLEDSAVYLCASSLVNQGRIGYTFGSGTRLTVV.

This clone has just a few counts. The DNA for the CDR3 is TGTGCCAGCAGCTTCCTATCTCAGGGCACTGAAGCTTTCTTT. Translation gives CASSFLSQGTEAFF. V is TRBV7-2 and J is TRBJ1-1, with D maybe TRBD1 (5 bases). The germline gives CDR1 SGHTA, CDR2 FQGNSA. Trimming cost V 3 bases and J 4 bases, with 12 bases left between them. The length of the CDR3 is 14 residues.

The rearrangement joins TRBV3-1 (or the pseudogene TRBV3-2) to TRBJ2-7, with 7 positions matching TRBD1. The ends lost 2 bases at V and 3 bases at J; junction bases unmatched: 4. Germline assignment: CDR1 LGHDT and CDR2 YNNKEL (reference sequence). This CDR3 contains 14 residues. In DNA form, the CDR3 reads TGTGCCAGCAGCCAACAACCAGGGGGCTACGAGCAGTACTTC. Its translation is CASSQQPGGYEQYF.

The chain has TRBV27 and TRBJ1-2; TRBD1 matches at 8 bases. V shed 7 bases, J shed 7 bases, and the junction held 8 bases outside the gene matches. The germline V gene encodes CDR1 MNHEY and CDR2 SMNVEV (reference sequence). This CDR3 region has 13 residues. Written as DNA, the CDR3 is TGTGCCAGCACCCGGGGCAGGGGGCTTGGCTACACCTTC. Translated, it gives CASTRGRGLGYTF.